A selection of T cell receptor beta chains follows, all from one sample in a study of cytomegalovirus exposure and HLA in healthy donors. The assay was immunoSEQ multiplex PCR, and TCRdb's table has in-frame clones only and misses some. The data contain 150,000 to 200,000 clones, around 86% of them singletons. The specimen sequenced was PBMCs. The source is a man aged 25 to 40 in good health and CMV-seropositive. Both conserved end residues are part of each CDR3. Each record gives: D gene, clone size, V gene, J gene, CDR3 protein, CDR3 DNA. The D gene is left open where the match is weak. For some rows the clone size is stated as once, few or many, or as a class when expanded; others skip it.

TRBD1	.	TRBV29-1	TRBJ2-4	CSVVTGTGGAGARNIQYF	TGCAGCGTCGTAACCGGGACAGGGGGCGCGGGGGCACGAAACATTCAGTACTTC
.	.	TRBV7-3	TRBJ2-3	CASSLMGRAADTQYF	TGTGCCAGCAGCTTAATGGGTAGGGCGGCAGATACGCAGTATTTT
.	.	TRBV7-6	TRBJ2-1	CASSISGLSSNNEQFF	TGTGCCAGCAGCATAAGCGGGCTAAGTTCAAATAATGAGCAGTTCTTC
TRBD2	.	TRBV18	TRBJ2-2	CASSPGTSGSATGELFF	TGTGCCAGCTCACCGGGAACTAGCGGGAGTGCCACCGGGGAGCTGTTTTTT
.	.	TRBV10-3	TRBJ2-5	CAISVQETQYF	TGTGCCATCAGTGTCCAAGAGACCCAGTACTTC
TRBD2	.	TRBV7-6	TRBJ2-2	CASSLGGSSTGELFF	TGTGCCAGCAGCTTAGGCGGGAGCTCTACCGGGGAGCTGTTTTTT
TRBD2	.	TRBV5-6	TRBJ2-2	CASSPAGGDTGELFF	TGTGCCAGCAGCCCCGCGGGGGGTGATACCGGGGAGCTGTTTTTT
.	.	TRBV7-2	TRBJ1-2	CASSTGQVGGYTF	TGTGCCAGCAGCACCGGGCAGGTGGGCGGCTACACCTTC
TRBD2	.	TRBV19	TRBJ2-7	CASSKTSGTLYEQYF	TGTGCCAGTAGTAAGACTAGCGGGACGCTGTACGAGCAGTACTTC
.	.	TRBV4-3	TRBJ2-1	CASSQEHGGGNEQFF	TGCGCCAGCAGCCAAGAACACGGCGGAGGTAATGAGCAGTTCTTC
.	.	TRBV23-1	TRBJ1-5	CASTPRGNQPQHF	TGCGCCAGCACCCCCCGGGGGAATCAGCCCCAGCATTTT
.	.	TRBV18	TRBJ2-1	CASSPQGEGSEQFF	TGTGCCAGCTCACCCCAGGGTGAAGGATCTGAGCAGTTCTTC
.	.	TRBV5-1	TRBJ1-2	CASSLTGLAYGYTF	TGCGCCAGCAGCTTGACCGGACTGGCCTATGGCTACACCTTC
TRBD2	.	TRBV18	TRBJ2-2	CASSLGTTNTGELFF	TGTGCCAGCTCCCTAGGGACTACAAACACCGGGGAGCTGTTTTTT
TRBD2	.	TRBV29-1	TRBJ2-7	CSVEAGTSGSYEQYF	TGCAGCGTTGAAGCGGGGACTAGCGGGAGTTACGAGCAGTACTTC
TRBD2	.	TRBV6-7	TRBJ2-2	CASTSGATPNTGELFF	TGTGCCAGCACCAGCGGGGCGACACCGAACACCGGGGAGCTGTTTTTT
.	.	TRBV14	TRBJ1-5	CASSHGTPNQPQHF	TGTGCCAGCAGCCATGGGACACCGAATCAGCCCCAGCATTTT
.	.	TRBV11-2	TRBJ2-1	CASSLGRVNEQFF	TGTGCCAGCAGCTTAGGCCGCGTCAATGAGCAGTTCTTC
.	.	TRBV29-1	TRBJ2-3	CSAQRRTDTQYF	TGCAGCGCACAGAGACGCACAGATACGCAGTATTTT
.	few	TRBV28	TRBJ1-1	CASKEGGPNTEAFF	TGTGCCTCCAAGGAGGGGGGCCCGAACACTGAAGCTTTCTTT
.	.	TRBV7-9	TRBJ2-7	CASSLAGFDEQYF	TGTGCCAGCAGCTTAGCAGGATTCGACGAGCAGTACTTC
TRBD2	.	TRBV9	TRBJ2-5	CASSAAGAGETQYF	TGTGCCAGCAGCGCAGCGGGAGCCGGGGAGACCCAGTACTTC
TRBD2	.	TRBV11-3	TRBJ2-5	CASSLGLAGVETQYF	TGTGCCAGCAGCTTAGGACTAGCGGGAGTTGAGACCCAGTACTTC
.	.	TRBV7-2	TRBJ1-2	CASSPGGFYGYTF	TGTGCCAGCAGCCCGGGAGGCTTCTATGGCTACACCTTC
.	.	TRBV27	TRBJ2-7	CASSPYSIGDEQYF	TGTGCCAGCAGTCCCTATTCCATCGGGGACGAGCAGTACTTC